Given below is one T cell receptor (beta chain) in context. The antigen is undetermined. The data belong to a study of siplizumab effects on memory and regulatory T cells. Whole-study results and caveats: Alloreactive sequences traceable to unstimulated CD4+ memory cells were significantly reduced by siplizumab.

Sequencing was performed with immunoSEQ multiplex PCR; in TCRdb, only in-frame clones are kept and a portion is missing. The sample holds roughly 110,000 clones, about 93% seen once. The CDR3 extends over 13 amino acids. Trimming left V 8 bases short and J 7 bases short, with 17 bases between. CDR1 is MDHEN and CDR2 is SYDVKM in the germline V gene. J is TRBJ1-2 and V is TRBV28; possible D gene TRBD1, 5 bases. The clonotype comes from a human donor in good health. The sample comprised non-Treg CD4+ T cells sorted from blood. The DNA of the CDR3 is TGTGCCAGCGGGAGCCGACAGCCCTCTGGCTACACCTTC. It translates to CASGSRQPSGYTF.